This T cell receptor beta chain was sequenced in a study of T-cell memory formation after mild COVID-19 (dated by TCRdb to the early 2020s). For context, the study as a whole: Most TCR sequence clusters were specific to one of the two donors. In two donors, T-cell clones that expanded and contracted after mild COVID-19 were followed by sequencing TCRalpha and TCRbeta repertoires longitudinally. Two young, previously healthy adult volunteers made up the cohort, one male and one female.

TCRdb records Illumina NovaSeq 6000 as the sequencer. Using 5'RACE with constant-segment primers, TCRalpha and TCRbeta cDNA libraries were constructed, with sample barcodes and unique molecular identifiers added in the process. Trizol reagent was used to extract RNA from every sample. Libraries were amplified in two PCR steps, with a second sample barcode and Illumina TruSeq adapters added in the second step. Sequencing of libraries was performed on an Illumina NovaSeq with 2 x 150 bp paired-end reads. Regarding the original processing steps: With migec v1.2.7, reads were demultiplexed and then collapsed into UMI-guided consensus sequences. Using mixcr v2.1.11, UMI consensuses were aligned to TRA and TRB V and J templates and then assembled into clonotypes. A clonotype was counted as expanded or contracted only if both edgeR and NoisET called the change significant, with noise models trained on biological replicates. edgeR calls used a false discovery rate-adjusted p below 0.01 and a log2 fold-change threshold of 1. As an exploratory analysis of dynamics, PCA with hierarchical clustering was applied to max-normalized trajectories of the 1000 most abundant clonotypes. The CD4 or CD8 phenotype of responding clones was assigned using the separately sequenced CD4+ and CD8+ repertoires. In-frame beta chains were kept once TCRdb had trimmed the public reads at Q25 with fastp and called clones with MiXCR. Records with the same CDR3 protein are collapsed into one entry carrying the most frequent genes and DNA. The V and J calls, along with clone size, are taken from TCRdb and not from the paper's own processing. In all, the sample holds fewer than 500,000 distinct CDR3 sequences, and about 23% of those were seen once. The ten largest clones capture approximately 13% of the sample.

The research as a whole found: Clones that contracted from day 15 to 85 showed balanced CD4/CD8 phenotypes, whereas a second wave of clones that expanded from day 15 to 37 leaned towards CD4+. Only two mild cases were covered in the study, and larger cohorts including severe cases with pre-infection samples were considered necessary. Contracting CD4+ clones appeared mostly in the CM and EM memory subsets, whereas CD8+ clones were enriched in EMRA. The detection of some responding clones in pre-infection memory suggests that pre-existing cross-reactive memory T cells joined the SARS-CoV-2 response. Whether the second-wave clones peaking on day 37 were SARS-CoV-2 specific was not confirmed.

Regarding this clonotype: Its specific antigen is unknown. Base qualities are not provided; no much larger clone lies one nucleotide away.

Ficoll-Paque density gradient centrifugation was the method used to isolate PBMCs. The sequence came from an adult woman who had mild COVID-19 (a few samples of this study predate the infection). The sample titles of this study are shuffled in the database, so cell type and time point are left out; the donor was told from shared clones. Sequencing used PBMCs or a T cell subset sorted from them (not recorded which).

The nucleotide sequence reads as follows: TGTGCCAGCAGTTTACTCGGGGGCAGGAACTATGGCTACACCTTC. This is translated as CASSLLGGRNYGYTF. The chain uses TRBV12-3 or TRBV12-4 and TRBJ1-2; tentative D gene TRBD1, with 6 bases matching. Cut back by 2 bases and 2 bases, the V and J ends lie 12 bases apart. CDR3 length: 15 amino acids, cysteine to phenylalanine. The entry retains the CDR3 DNA only, 45 bases that are in frame from base 1.